The 16 T cell receptor beta chains below come from one sample, sequenced in a study of CXCR3-negative and CXCR3-positive naive CD8 T cells. Findings of the study overall: More hydrophobic TRB CDR3s occurred in CXCR3-positive than in CXCR3-negative naive cells.

The authors prepared UMI-labeled TRB cDNA libraries by 5' RACE. TCRdb reprocessed the 5' RACE reads, keeping one entry per CDR3 protein, no DNA. This table lists 130,000 to 150,000 distinct CDR3 sequences. The antigens of these receptors remain unknown. Material: naive CXCR3+ CD8+ T cells from blood. Stated subset: CD45RO-CCR7+CD27+CD95- naive CD8+ T cells expressing CXCR3 (TNR3+). Every receptor here comes from a human donor in good health. Some clones in this sample may be carry-over from other donors' samples.

J is TRBJ2-5 and V is TRBV12-3 or TRBV12-4; TCRdb lists TRBD1, though no DNA is available to test this call. CDR3 length: 14 amino acids. The CDR3 here is CASSLYGGSETQYF.

The V gene is TRBV28, the J gene TRBJ2-3. The germline gives CDR1 MDHEN, CDR2 SYDVKM. The CDR3 sequence is 13 residues long. This chain's CDR3 is CASSLRMGDTQYF.

This chain connects TRBV29-1 to TRBJ1-4. The CDR3 loop spans 13 amino acids. Germline assignment: CDR1 SQVTM and CDR2 ANQGSEA. The CDR3 loop reads CSVGESLNEKLFF.

V is TRBV19 and J is TRBJ2-1. Per the germline V gene, CDR1 is LNHDA and CDR2 is SQIVND (reference sequence). CDR3 length: 11 amino acids. The CDR3 protein is CASTDAGEQFF.

This sequence joins TRBV5-1 and TRBJ1-1. Germline lookup yields CDR1 SGHRS and CDR2 YFSETQ. This CDR3 contains 14 residues. The CDR3 reads CASSLSEGHTEAFF.

The gene calls are TRBV7-9 and TRBJ1-2. CDR3 size: 12 residues. The germline V gene encodes CDR1 SEHNR and CDR2 FQNEAQ (reference sequence). The CDR3: CASSLGPEGYTF.

The V call is TRBV4-2, the J call TRBJ2-7; lacking DNA, the TRBD2 call made by TCRdb goes unchecked. The CDR3 totals 14 residues. CDR1 is LGHNA, CDR2 YNFKEQ, per germline. The CDR3 loop reads CASSQDIEGYEQYF.

V gene TRBV21-1 combines with J gene TRBJ2-2; TCRdb's D gene call, TRBD2, goes unchecked for lack of DNA. TRBV21-1 is described as a pseudogene. The CDR3 runs 20 residues. The CDR3 loop is CASNAGLAGGPSECAGELFF.

The V gene is TRBV7-9, the J gene TRBJ2-2; the TCRdb D gene call, TRBD1, has no DNA to confirm it. CDR1 and CDR2 (germline): SEHNR, FQNEAQ (reference sequence). The CDR3 is 16 residues long. CDR3 amino acids: CASSPSWGKNTGELFF.

The chain uses TRBV12-3 or TRBV12-4 and TRBJ2-1; there is no DNA to check the TCRdb D call of TRBD1. There are 14 residues in the CDR3. The CDR3 sequence: CASSFSGVGNEQFF.

The V and J genes are TRBV20-1 and TRBJ2-1; TCRdb picks TRBD1, but there is no DNA to check that call. Per the germline V gene, CDR1 is DFQATT and CDR2 is SNEGSKA (reference sequence). CDR3 size: 14 residues. This CDR3 reads CSARPRGGYNEQFF.

The rearrangement joins TRBV6-6 to TRBJ2-3; without DNA, the TCRdb call of TRBD2 cannot be checked. This CDR3 comprises 16 residues. Germline CDR1 and CDR2: MNHNY and SVGAGI (reference sequence). The CDR3 reads CASSSTSAGGADTQYF.

The rearrangement joins TRBV7-3 to TRBJ2-7; without DNA, the TCRdb call of TRBD1 cannot be checked. CDR3 length equals 15 residues. The V gene's germline CDR1 is SGHTA and CDR2 FQGTGA. CDR3 in amino acids: CASSLEGGGLYEQYF. Combining the CDR3 with reference TRBV7-3 and TRBJ2-7 gives the whole variable domain GAGVSQTPSNKVTEKGKYVELRCDPISGHTALYWYRQSLGQGPEFLIYFQGTGAADDSGLPNDRFFAVRPEGSVSTLKIQRTERGDSAVYLCASSLEGGGLYEQYFGPGTRLTVT.

The chain employs TRBV29-1 and TRBJ2-1; as DNA is missing, the TRBD1 call by TCRdb cannot be tested. CDR1 is SQVTM and CDR2 is ANQGSEA in the germline V gene. This CDR3 is built from 14 residues. CDR3 residues: CSAPSGQIHNEQFF.

The chain links TRBV4-2 to TRBJ2-3. This CDR3 region has 14 residues. Germline V gene data show CDR1 as LGHNA and CDR2 as YNFKEQ. This chain's CDR3 is CASSQDLGADTQYF.

The chain carries TRBV11-3 and TRBJ1-1; lacking DNA, the TRBD1 call made by TCRdb goes unchecked. This CDR3 is built from 14 residues. Germline CDR1 SGHNT, CDR2 YENEEA. The CDR3 loop is CASSGETGNTEAFF.